Following are 17 T cell receptor beta chains from one sample sequenced in a study of neurological immune-mediated disorders (dated by TCRdb to the late 2010s). Library preparation was by 5' RACE. The instrument given in TCRdb is Illumina HiSeq 2500. The raw public reads went through TCRdb reprocessing: fastp at Q25, MiXCR clone calling, in-frame beta chains kept. CDR3 protein sequences are deduplicated, and each keeps its most common genes and DNA. Recorded for this sample are tens of thousands of distinct CDR3 sequences; 2% to 2.5% of them occurred a single time. Less than 2.5% of the sample goes to the ten largest clones. Specimen: PBMCs. Every receptor here comes from a man in his fifties with multiple sclerosis.

This clonotype was observed many times. This sequence joins TRBV12-3 or TRBV12-4 and TRBJ2-7; no clear D gene. This CDR3 region has 12 residues. Trimming took off 2 bases at V and 5 bases at J, with 7 bases between the two ends. CDR3 sequence (DNA): TGTGCCAGCAGTTTAATGGGAAACGAGCAGTACTTC. Its translation is CASSLMGNEQYF.

This clonotype was counted ten times or more. The chain joins TRBV6-6 to TRBJ1-6; a weak D match, TRBD1 (5 bases). V lost 2 bases and J 7 bases, leaving 12 bases between the germline ends. Germline V gene lookup returns CDR1 MNHNY and CDR2 SVGAGI (reference sequence). The CDR3 sequence is 15 residues long. The chain's CDR3 is CASSYQGRENSPLHF. For the CDR3, the DNA is TGTGCCAGCAGTTACCAGGGCAGAGAAAATTCACCCCTCCACTTT.

This clonotype was recorded at least ten times. V and J are TRBV20-1 and TRBJ2-5, with 11 bases fitting TRBD2. This CDR3 is 15 amino acids long. Trimming took 5 bases from V and 4 from J; bases not matched to a gene: 9. Per germline, CDR1 DFQATT and CDR2 SNEGSKA (reference sequence). CDR3 in amino acids: CSAPPGLAATETQYF. The CDR3 DNA is TGCAGTGCTCCACCGGGACTAGCGGCGACAGAGACCCAGTACTTC.

This clonotype has ten or more counts. This chain joins TRBV7-4 and TRBJ2-1; D assignment may be TRBD1 or TRBD2 (5 bases each). Trimming cost V 5 bases and J 9 bases, with 14 bases left between them. Germline loops: CDR1 SGHVT, CDR2 SQSDAQ. This CDR3 contains 13 residues. The CDR3 sequence is CASSPGLPVEQFF. The CDR3 DNA reads as TGTGCCAGCAGCCCGGGGCTACCTGTTGAGCAGTTCTTC.

This clonotype was counted ten times or more. The J gene is TRBJ2-1, the V gene TRBV12-3 or TRBV12-4; tentative D call: TRBD1 (5 bases). The V and J ends lost 2 bases and 9 bases respectively, with 11 bases between them. CDR3 size: 13 residues. DNA for the CDR3: TGTGCCAGCAGTTTACCAGGGTCTGGTGAGCAGTTCTTC. It translates to CASSLPGSGEQFF.

Ten or more counts support this clonotype. The rearrangement links TRBV15 to TRBJ2-1; TRBD1 aligns across 10 bases. Trimming took 5 bases from V and 5 from J; bases not matched to a gene: 6. This CDR3 region has 15 residues. Per germline, CDR1 LNHNV and CDR2 YYDKDF (reference sequence). This CDR3 is CATSSRQGANNEQFF. The CDR3 DNA reads TGTGCCACCAGCTCAAGACAGGGGGCGAACAATGAGCAGTTCTTC.

This clonotype has at least ten counts. This rearrangement joins TRBV5-1 to TRBJ1-1, with unresolved D. Trimming shortened V by 1 base and J by 0 bases, and 4 bases separated the two germline ends. The CDR3 length is 13 residues. Germline assignment: CDR1 SGHRS and CDR2 YFSETQ. CDR3 protein: CASSLRMNTEAFF. CDR3 in DNA: TGCGCCAGCAGCTTGAGAATGAACACTGAAGCTTTCTTT.

This clonotype was picked up many times. The junction shows a germline mismatch at one end, possibly a read error. V is TRBV12-3 or TRBV12-4 and J is TRBJ2-5, with unresolved D. The CDR3 sequence is 11 residues long. The CDR3 protein is CASSRLETQHF. In DNA, the CDR3 is TGTGCCAGCAGTCGGTTGGAGACCCAGCACTTC.

This clonotype was detected ten times or more. The rearrangement joins TRBV28 to TRBJ1-5; D gene uncertain. This CDR3 has 16 amino acids. With 3 bases removed from V and 1 base from J, the gap between germline ends came to 13 bases. Germline V gene lookup returns CDR1 MDHEN and CDR2 SYDVKM. CDR3 amino acids: CASSLAKHGSNQPQHF. For the CDR3, the DNA is TGTGCCAGCAGTTTGGCCAAACATGGGAGCAATCAGCCCCAGCATTTT.

This clonotype has ten or more counts. The chain links TRBV5-6 to TRBJ2-5, with 10 bases lining up with TRBD2. J lost 1 base, V lost 3 bases, and 6 bases had no gene match. The CDR3 runs to 16 residues. CDR1 and CDR2 from the germline V gene are SGHDT and YYEEEE. The CDR3: CASSWTSGARQETQYF. As DNA, the CDR3 is TGTGCCAGCAGCTGGACTAGCGGAGCTCGCCAAGAGACCCAGTACTTC.

This clonotype was counted many times. V gene TRBV6-6 combines with J gene TRBJ2-2; D gene uncertain. In germline, CDR1 is MNHNY, CDR2 SVGAGI (reference sequence). The CDR3 runs to 14 residues. The V and J ends lost 2 bases and 4 bases respectively, with 8 bases between them. The CDR3 coding sequence is TGTGCCAGCAGTTACATACAGATCACCGGGGAGCTGTTTTTT. Amino acids: CASSYIQITGELFF.

This clonotype was seen at least ten times. This chain uses TRBV6-6 with TRBJ1-6; 9 bases agree with TRBD1. After removal of 5 bases from V and 4 bases from J, the junction contained 6 bases not matched to a gene. The length of the CDR3 is 16 residues. The V gene's germline CDR1 is MNHNY and CDR2 SVGAGI (reference sequence). The CDR3 loop is CASSLWTGVYNSPLHF. The CDR3 DNA follows: TGTGCCAGCAGTCTCTGGACAGGGGTGTATAATTCACCCCTCCACTTT.

This clonotype was seen at least ten times. The chain combines TRBV7-2 with TRBJ1-3; D not resolved. Germline lookup yields CDR1 SGHTA and CDR2 FQGNSA. V lost 1 base to trimming and J lost 4 bases, with 11 bases between them. The CDR3 totals 15 residues. In DNA, the CDR3 is TGTGCCAGCAGCTTAGGCTGGCGAGGCGGAAACACCATATATTTT. Translated: CASSLGWRGGNTIYF.

This clonotype has a count of ten or more. This chain connects TRBV11-3 to TRBJ1-1, with unresolved D. The CDR3 extends over 15 amino acids. CDR1 and CDR2 from the germline V gene are SGHNT and YENEEA. Trimming stripped 5 bases from V and 2 bases from J, with 15 bases between. The CDR3 nucleotides are TGTGCCAGCAGCCCCTATTACAGAATTAACACTGAAGCTTTCTTT. It translates to CASSPYYRINTEAFF.

This clonotype was observed many times. The chain combines TRBV4-3 with TRBJ2-7, with a weak D call TRBD2 (6 bases). This CDR3 contains 15 residues. Trimming took 2 bases from V and 6 from J, leaving 17 bases between them. Germline V lookup: CDR1 LGHNA, CDR2 YSLEER. The CDR3 DNA reads as TGCGCCAGCAGCCAACGCAGATGGGGGGTGAGCGAGCAGTACTTC. Protein: CASSQRRWGVSEQYF.

This clonotype was detected many times. This sequence joins TRBV5-5 and TRBJ2-7; no definite D call. Germline V CDR1 and CDR2: SGHKS, YYEKEE (reference sequence). The V and J ends lost 0 bases and 3 bases respectively, with 10 bases between them. The CDR3 is made up of 14 amino acids. The CDR3 region has the DNA TGTGCCAGCAGCTTGGGAGCGTCAGGCTACGAGCAGTACTTC. As protein: CASSLGASGYEQYF.

Many counts were recorded for this clonotype. The chain is built from TRBV15 and TRBJ1-5, with D uncertain. The CDR3 length is 12 residues. CDR1 is LNHNV, CDR2 YYDKDF, per germline (reference sequence). V was clipped by 0 bases and J by 5 bases, with 2 bases between them. The CDR3 bases are TGTGCCACCAGCAGAGACGATCAGCCCCAGCATTTT. This gives the protein CATSRDDQPQHF.